What follows is one TCR beta chain and its context. This record belongs to a study of T cells in Graves' hyperthyroidism and ophthalmopathy. The CDR3 sequence is 16 residues long. Per germline, CDR1 GTSNPN and CDR2 SVGIG (reference sequence). V shed 0 bases and J 2 bases; nucleotides not matched to a gene: 6. The source material, RNA transcripts, was used to amplify TCR beta CDR3 regions. The HTBI set primed first-round TCR CDR3 RT-PCR. In TCRdb, the multiplex PCR reads were re-called with MiXCR into one record per CDR3 protein. The sample records 600,000 to 700,000 distinct CDR3 sequences, over 12% being singletons.

Sequencing used blood. The sequence derives from a woman in her thirties or forties with Graves' ophthalmopathy. The rearrangement joins TRBV30 to TRBJ2-1, with 8 bases lining up with TRBD2. CDR3 sequence: CAWSVLGGRPYNEQFF. In DNA form, the CDR3 reads TGTGCCTGGAGTGTATTGGGCGGGAGGCCCTACAATGAGCAGTTCTTC.